The 13 T cell receptor beta chains below come from one sample, sequenced in a study of blood T cell repertoires in COVID-19. Sequencing used immunoSEQ multiplex PCR; TCRdb keeps in-frame clones, though not all of them. The sample comprises tens of thousands of clones, roughly 87% of which are singletons, and less than 50% rests with the top ten. Sequencing was carried out using peripheral blood. These receptors were taken from a woman aged 60-75 years with COVID-19, enrolled during active disease.

This chain uses TRBV10-1 with TRBJ2-3; TRBD1 matches 10 bases. CDR1 is WNHNN and CDR2 is SYGVQD in the germline V gene (reference sequence). Germline trimming cut 6 bases from V and 5 bases from J; bases unmatched to any gene: 2. The CDR3 contains 13 residues. DNA for the CDR3: TGCGCCAGCAGCAGGGACAGGGGAGATACGCAGTATTTT. It yields the protein CASSRDRGDTQYF.

A few counts support this clone. V and J are TRBV11-3 and TRBJ2-7; the D gene is possibly TRBD1 (5 bases). This CDR3 contains 14 residues. Germline assignment: CDR1 SGHNT and CDR2 YENEEA. The V end lost 1 base, the J end lost 3 bases, and 10 bases lay between the germline ends. The CDR3 protein is CASSLGDSYYEQYF. The DNA for the CDR3 is TGTGCCAGCAGCTTAGGAGACAGTTACTACGAGCAGTACTTC. Filled out from reference TRBV11-3 and TRBJ2-7, the complete variable domain reads EAGVVQSPRYKIIEKKQPVAFWCNPISGHNTLYWYLQNLGQGPELLIRYENEEAVDDSQLPKDRFSAERLKGVDSTLKIQPAELGDSAVYLCASSLGDSYYEQYFGPGTRLTVT.

The CDR3 is CASSSPGDKNTEAFF. CDR3 DNA: TGTGCCAGCAGCTCTCCGGGAGATAAGAACACTGAAGCTTTCTTT. The V and J genes are TRBV7-9 and TRBJ1-1; D ambiguous. From germline, CDR1 is SEHNR and CDR2 FQNEAQ (reference sequence). The CDR3 has 15 amino acids. Trimming pared 4 bases from V and 1 base from J, leaving 13 bases between.

The chain joins TRBV7-9 to TRBJ1-1; TRBD1 matches 9 bases. The CDR3 has 16 residues. The V segment lost 0 bases and the J segment 3 bases; nucleotides outside the gene matches: 5. Germline CDR1 is SEHNR and CDR2 is FQNEAQ (reference sequence). The chain's CDR3 is CASSLAGDRVDTEAFF. The CDR3 DNA is TGTGCCAGCAGCTTAGCCGGGGACAGGGTGGACACTGAAGCTTTCTTT. Variable domain in full (rest from reference TRBV7-9 and TRBJ1-1): DTGVSQNPRHKITKRGQNVTFRCDPISEHNRLYWYRQTLGQGPEFLTYFQNEAQLEKSRLLSDRFSAERPKGSFSTLEIQRTEQGDSAMYLCASSLAGDRVDTEAFFGQGTRLTVV.

The chain is built from TRBV28 and TRBJ1-2; 7 positions agree with TRBD1. The V gene end was trimmed by 6 bases and the J gene end by 2 bases; junction bases not matched to a gene: 9. The CDR3 has 15 amino acids. Germline CDR1 MDHEN, CDR2 SYDVKM. The CDR3 sequence: CASRTSGQANYGYTF. CDR3 bases: TGTGCCAGCAGGACCAGCGGACAGGCGAACTATGGCTACACCTTC.

This sequence joins TRBV19 and TRBJ2-1, with D unclear. Trimming took off 6 bases at V and 0 bases at J, with 12 bases between the two ends. The CDR3 loop spans 15 amino acids. The germline CDR1 and CDR2 sequences are LNHDA and SQIVND (reference sequence). The CDR3 coding sequence is TGTGCCAGTAGCGGCCCGACAAGCTCCTACAATGAGCAGTTCTTC. Its translation is CASSGPTSSYNEQFF.

The chain recombines TRBV7-2 with TRBJ2-5; D is ambiguous. CDR3 length: 12 amino acids. Trimming pared 5 bases from V and 1 base from J, leaving 5 bases between. Germline V gives CDR1 SGHTA, CDR2 FQGNSA. CDR3 in amino acids: CASSPFQETQYF. DNA of the CDR3: TGTGCCAGCAGCCCCTTCCAAGAGACCCAGTACTTC.

The chain carries TRBV24-1 and TRBJ2-3; TRBD1 agrees at 10 bases. Germline-derived CDR1 and CDR2 are KGHDR and SFDVKD. V shed 4 bases, J shed 6 bases, and the junction held 12 bases outside the gene matches. This CDR3 spans 17 amino acids. The CDR3, as DNA: TGTGCCACCAGTGACCCTTCCATGACAGGGGGCGAGGATACGCAGTATTTT. Protein product: CATSDPSMTGGEDTQYF.

The chain employs TRBV18 and TRBJ1-6; no clear D. This CDR3 comprises 15 residues. Germline V CDR1 and CDR2: KGHSH, LQKENI. V lost 6 bases, J lost 0 bases, and 9 bases lay in between. CDR3 protein: CASSPTGSYNSPLHF. The CDR3 DNA follows: TGTGCCAGCTCCCCAACGGGCTCCTATAATTCACCCCTCCACTTT.

The genes are TRBV2 and TRBJ1-2, with D maybe TRBD1 (5 bases). Trimming pared 6 bases from V and 0 bases from J, leaving 11 bases between. The CDR3 covers 14 residues. Germline CDR1 SNHLY, CDR2 FYNNEI. CDR3: CASSPDSSNYGYTF. Written as DNA, the CDR3 is TGTGCCAGCAGCCCAGACAGTTCTAACTATGGCTACACCTTC.

J is TRBJ1-5 and V is TRBV6-5; TRBD1 might be the D (6 bases). The V and J ends lost 5 bases and 1 base respectively, with 9 bases between them. CDR3 size: 14 residues. Germline CDR1 reads MNHEY; CDR2 reads SVGAGI. The CDR3 nucleotides are TGTGCCAGCAGTATACAGGGAAGCAATCAGCCCCAGCATTTT. It is translated as CASSIQGSNQPQHF.

V is TRBV19 and J is TRBJ2-7, with TRBD2 matching 8 bases. The CDR3 spans 15 residues. The germline V gene has CDR1 LNHDA and CDR2 SQIVND (reference sequence). V trimming: 3 bases; J trimming: 0 bases; junction bases outside the gene matches: 4. The CDR3 spells CASSISGKSSYEQYF. The DNA of the CDR3 is TGTGCCAGTAGTATTAGCGGGAAGAGCTCCTACGAGCAGTACTTC.

As DNA, the CDR3 is TGCAGCGTTGAAAAGGCGTATCGGGACAGGAATACCTACGAGCAGTACTTC. Encoded protein: CSVEKAYRDRNTYEQYF. V is TRBV29-1 and J is TRBJ2-7; 8 bases align to TRBD1. The CDR3 loop spans 17 amino acids. Trimming took 2 bases from V and 2 from J; bases not matched to a gene: 14. Germline values: CDR1 SQVTM, CDR2 ANQGSEA.